This T cell receptor beta chain was sequenced in a study of cytotoxic CD8 clonotypes in ibrutinib-treated CLL. Study-wide results and caveats: A rise in clonality was seen at ibrutinib response, and a fall back toward baseline was seen at progression.

Comment on this clone: What it binds is not known. Germline and junction disagree at one end, which may indicate a read error.

Generated by immunoSEQ multiplex PCR, the TCRdb table keeps only in-frame clones and is missing some. Of roughly 51,000 clones detected, approximately 50% appear once; the ten largest clones hold less than 35%. This TCR was recovered from a human donor with chronic lymphocytic leukemia. The sample here was PBMCs, taken after 12 months of ibrutinib treatment.

CDR3 in amino acids: CASSTGWEETQYF. For the CDR3, the DNA is TGTGCTAGCAGCACAGGGTGGGAGGAGACCCAGTACTTC. The V call is TRBV7-7, the J call TRBJ2-5; TRBD1 is a possible D gene (6 bases). CDR3 size: 13 residues. CDR1 is SSHAT, CDR2 FNYEAQ, per germline (reference sequence).